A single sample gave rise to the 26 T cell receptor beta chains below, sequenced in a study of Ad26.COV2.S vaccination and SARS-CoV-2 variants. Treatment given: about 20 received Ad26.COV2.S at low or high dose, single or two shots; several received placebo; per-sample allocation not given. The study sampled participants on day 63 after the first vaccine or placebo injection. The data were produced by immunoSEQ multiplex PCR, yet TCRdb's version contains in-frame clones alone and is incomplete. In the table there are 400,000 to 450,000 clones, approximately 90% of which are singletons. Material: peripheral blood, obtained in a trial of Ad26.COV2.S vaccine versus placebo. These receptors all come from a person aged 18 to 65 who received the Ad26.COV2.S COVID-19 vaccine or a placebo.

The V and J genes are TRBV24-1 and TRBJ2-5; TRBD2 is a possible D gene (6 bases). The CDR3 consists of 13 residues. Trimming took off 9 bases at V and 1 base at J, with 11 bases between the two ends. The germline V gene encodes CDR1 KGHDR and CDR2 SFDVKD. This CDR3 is CATRGSGQETQYF. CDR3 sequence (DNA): TGTGCCACCCGGGGGTCTGGCCAAGAGACCCAGTACTTC.

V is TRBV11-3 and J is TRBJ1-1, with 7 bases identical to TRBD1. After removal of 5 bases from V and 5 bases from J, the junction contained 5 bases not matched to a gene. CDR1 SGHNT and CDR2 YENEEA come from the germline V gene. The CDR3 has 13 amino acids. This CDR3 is CASSLTGVTEAFF. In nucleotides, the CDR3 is TGTGCCAGCAGCCTTACAGGGGTTACTGAAGCTTTCTTT.

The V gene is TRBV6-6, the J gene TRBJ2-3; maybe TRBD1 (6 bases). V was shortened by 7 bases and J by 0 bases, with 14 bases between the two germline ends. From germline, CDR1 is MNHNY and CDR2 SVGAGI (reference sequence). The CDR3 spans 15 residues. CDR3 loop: CASNIQGPSTDTQYF. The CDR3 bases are TGTGCCAGCAATATACAGGGCCCTAGCACAGATACGCAGTATTTT.

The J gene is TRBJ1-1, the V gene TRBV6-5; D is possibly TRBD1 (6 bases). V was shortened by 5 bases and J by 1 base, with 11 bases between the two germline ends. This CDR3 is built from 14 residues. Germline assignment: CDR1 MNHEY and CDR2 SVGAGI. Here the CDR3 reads CASSRGTPNTEAFF. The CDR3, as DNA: TGTGCCAGCAGTCGGGGGACACCGAACACTGAAGCTTTCTTT.

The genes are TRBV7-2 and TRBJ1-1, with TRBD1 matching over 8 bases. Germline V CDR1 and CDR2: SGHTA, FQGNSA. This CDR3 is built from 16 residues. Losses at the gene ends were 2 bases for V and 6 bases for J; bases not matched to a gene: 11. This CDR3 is CASSLKGTGSGAEAFF. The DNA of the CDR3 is TGTGCCAGCAGCTTAAAAGGGACAGGCTCTGGGGCTGAAGCTTTCTTT.

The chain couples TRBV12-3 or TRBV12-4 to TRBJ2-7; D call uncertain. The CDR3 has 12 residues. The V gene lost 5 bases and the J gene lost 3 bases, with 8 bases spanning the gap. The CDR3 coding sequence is TGTGCCAGCAGTGACGGGCACTACGAGCAGTACTTC. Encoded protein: CASSDGHYEQYF.

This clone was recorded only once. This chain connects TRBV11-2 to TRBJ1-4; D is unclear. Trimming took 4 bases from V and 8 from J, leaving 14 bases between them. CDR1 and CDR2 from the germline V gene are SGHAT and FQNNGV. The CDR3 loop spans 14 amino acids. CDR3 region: CASSSKMGREKLFF. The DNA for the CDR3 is TGTGCCAGCAGCTCAAAAATGGGGAGGGAAAAACTGTTTTTT.

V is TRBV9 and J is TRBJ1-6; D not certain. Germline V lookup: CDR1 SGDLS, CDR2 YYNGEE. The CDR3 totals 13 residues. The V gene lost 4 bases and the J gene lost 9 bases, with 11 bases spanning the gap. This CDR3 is CASSPMQSSPLHF. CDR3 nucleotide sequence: TGTGCCAGCAGCCCCATGCAGTCTTCACCCCTCCACTTT. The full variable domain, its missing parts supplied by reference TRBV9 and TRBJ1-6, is DSGVTQTPKHLITATGQRVTLRCSPRSGDLSVYWYQQSLDQGLQFLIQYYNGEERAKGNILERFSAQQFPDLHSELNLSSLELGDSALYFCASSPMQSSPLHFGNGTRLTVT.

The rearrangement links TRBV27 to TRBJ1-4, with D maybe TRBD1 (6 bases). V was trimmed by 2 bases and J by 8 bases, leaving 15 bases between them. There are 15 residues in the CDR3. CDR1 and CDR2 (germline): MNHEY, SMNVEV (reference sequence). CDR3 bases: TGTGCCAGCAGTTTAGGGTGGGGGCGGGGAGAAAAACTGTTTTTT. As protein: CASSLGWGRGEKLFF.

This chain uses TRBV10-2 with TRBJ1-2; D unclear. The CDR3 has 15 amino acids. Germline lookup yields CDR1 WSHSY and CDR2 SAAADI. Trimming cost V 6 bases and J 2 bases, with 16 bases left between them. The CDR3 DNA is TGCGCCAGCAGAACCCCCGACGCGAACAACTATGGCTACACCTTC. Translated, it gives CASRTPDANNYGYTF.

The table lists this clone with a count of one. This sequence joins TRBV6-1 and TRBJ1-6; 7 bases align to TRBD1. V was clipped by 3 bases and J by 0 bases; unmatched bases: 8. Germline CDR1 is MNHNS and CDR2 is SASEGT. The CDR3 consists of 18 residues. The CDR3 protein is CASSERGTESSYNSPLHF. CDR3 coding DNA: TGTGCCAGCAGTGAGAGGGGGACAGAAAGCTCCTATAATTCACCCCTCCACTTT.

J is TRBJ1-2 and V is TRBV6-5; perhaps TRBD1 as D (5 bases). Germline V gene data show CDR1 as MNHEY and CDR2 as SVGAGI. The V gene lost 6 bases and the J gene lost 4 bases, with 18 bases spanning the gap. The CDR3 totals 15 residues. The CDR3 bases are TGTGCCAGCAGACGCCACGAGCAGGGACGCTATGGCTACACCTTC. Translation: CASRRHEQGRYGYTF.

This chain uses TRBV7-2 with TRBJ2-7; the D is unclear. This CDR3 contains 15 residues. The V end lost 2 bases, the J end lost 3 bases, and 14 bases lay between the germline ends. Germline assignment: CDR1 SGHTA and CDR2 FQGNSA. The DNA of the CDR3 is TGTGCCAGCAGCTTAAGTGGGTCTGTGAACTACGAGCAGTACTTC. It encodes CASSLSGSVNYEQYF.

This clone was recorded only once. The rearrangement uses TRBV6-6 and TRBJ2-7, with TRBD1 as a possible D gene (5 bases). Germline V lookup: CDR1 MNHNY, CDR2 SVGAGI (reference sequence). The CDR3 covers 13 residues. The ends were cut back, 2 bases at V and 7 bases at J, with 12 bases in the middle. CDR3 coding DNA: TGTGCCAGCAGTTACCGGACACCAGATGAGCAGTACTTC. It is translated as CASSYRTPDEQYF.

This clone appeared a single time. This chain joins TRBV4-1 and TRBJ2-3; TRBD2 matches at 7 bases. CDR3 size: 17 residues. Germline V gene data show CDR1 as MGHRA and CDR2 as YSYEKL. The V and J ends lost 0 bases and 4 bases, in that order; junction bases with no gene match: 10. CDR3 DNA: TGCGCCAGCAGCCAAGATCTCGCTAGTGGGGGGGCAGATACGCAGTATTTT. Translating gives CASSQDLASGGADTQYF.

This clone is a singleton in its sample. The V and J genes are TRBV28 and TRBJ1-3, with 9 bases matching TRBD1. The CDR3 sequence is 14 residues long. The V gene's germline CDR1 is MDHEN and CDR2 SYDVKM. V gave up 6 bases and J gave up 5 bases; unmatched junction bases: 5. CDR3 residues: CASRGDRVRNTIYF. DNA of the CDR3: TGTGCCAGCAGGGGGGACAGGGTCAGAAACACCATATATTTT. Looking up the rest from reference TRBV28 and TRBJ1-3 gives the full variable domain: DVKVTQSSRYLVKRTGEKVFLECVQDMDHENMFWYRQDPGLGLRLIYFSYDVKMKEKGDIPEGYSVSREKKERFSLILESASTNQTSMYLCASRGDRVRNTIYFGEGSWLTVV.

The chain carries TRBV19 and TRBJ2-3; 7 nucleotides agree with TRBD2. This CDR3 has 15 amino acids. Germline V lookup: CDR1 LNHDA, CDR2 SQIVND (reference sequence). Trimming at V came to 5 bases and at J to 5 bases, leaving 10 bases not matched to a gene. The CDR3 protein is CASSQLREIRDTQYF. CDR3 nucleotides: TGTGCCAGTAGTCAACTGCGGGAGATCAGAGATACGCAGTATTTT.

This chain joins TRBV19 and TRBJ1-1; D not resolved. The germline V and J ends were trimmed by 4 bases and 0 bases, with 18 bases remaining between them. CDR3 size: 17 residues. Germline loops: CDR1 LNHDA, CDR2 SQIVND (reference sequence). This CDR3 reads CASSTSSHSYMNTEAFF. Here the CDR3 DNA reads TGTGCCAGTAGTACCTCATCGCATTCTTACATGAACACTGAAGCTTTCTTT.

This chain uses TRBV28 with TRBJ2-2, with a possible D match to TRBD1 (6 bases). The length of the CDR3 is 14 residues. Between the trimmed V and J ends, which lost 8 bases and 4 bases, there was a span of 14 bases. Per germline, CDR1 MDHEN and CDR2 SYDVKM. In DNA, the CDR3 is TGTGCCAGCGTCTGGGGGCGCGGCACCGGGGAGCTGTTTTTT. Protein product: CASVWGRGTGELFF.

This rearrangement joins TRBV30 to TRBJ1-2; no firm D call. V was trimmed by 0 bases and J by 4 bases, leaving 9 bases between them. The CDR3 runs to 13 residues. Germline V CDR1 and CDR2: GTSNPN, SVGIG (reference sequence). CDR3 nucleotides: TGTGCCTGGAGTGTACTTTACGGCTATGGCTACACCTTC. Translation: CAWSVLYGYGYTF. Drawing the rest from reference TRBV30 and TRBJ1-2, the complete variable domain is SQTIHQWPATLVQPVGSPLSLECTVEGTSNPNLYWYRQAAGRGLQLLFYSVGIGQISSEVPQNLSASRPQDRQFILSSKKLLLSDSGFYLCAWSVLYGYGYTFGSGTRLTVV.

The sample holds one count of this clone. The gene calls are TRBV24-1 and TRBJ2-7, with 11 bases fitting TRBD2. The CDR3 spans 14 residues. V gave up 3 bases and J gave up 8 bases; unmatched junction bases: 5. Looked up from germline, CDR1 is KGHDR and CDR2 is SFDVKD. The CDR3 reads CATSDTGTSGKQYF. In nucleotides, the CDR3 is TGTGCCACCAGTGATACCGGGACTAGCGGTAAGCAGTACTTC.

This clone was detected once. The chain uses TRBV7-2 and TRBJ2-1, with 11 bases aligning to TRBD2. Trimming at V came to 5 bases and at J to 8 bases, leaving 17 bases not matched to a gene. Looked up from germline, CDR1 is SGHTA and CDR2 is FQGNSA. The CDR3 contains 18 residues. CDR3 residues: CASSQKFWTSGYGDEQFF. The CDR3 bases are TGTGCCAGCAGCCAAAAATTCTGGACTAGCGGGTATGGGGATGAGCAGTTCTTC. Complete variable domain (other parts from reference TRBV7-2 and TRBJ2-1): GAGVSQSPSNKVTEKGKDVELRCDPISGHTALYWYRQSLGQGLEFLIYFQGNSAPDKSGLPSDRFSAERTGGSVSTLTIQRTQQEDSAVYLCASSQKFWTSGYGDEQFFGPGTRLTVL.

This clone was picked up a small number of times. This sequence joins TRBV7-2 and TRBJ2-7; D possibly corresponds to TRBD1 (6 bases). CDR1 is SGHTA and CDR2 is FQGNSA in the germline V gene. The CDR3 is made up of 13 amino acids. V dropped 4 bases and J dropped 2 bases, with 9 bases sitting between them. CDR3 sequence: CASSWRQAYEQYF. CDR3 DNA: TGTGCCAGCAGCTGGCGACAGGCCTACGAGCAGTACTTC.

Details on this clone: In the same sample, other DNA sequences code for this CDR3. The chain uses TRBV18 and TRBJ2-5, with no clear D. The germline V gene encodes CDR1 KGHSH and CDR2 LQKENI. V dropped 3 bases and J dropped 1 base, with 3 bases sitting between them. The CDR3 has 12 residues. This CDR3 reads CASSPSQETQYF. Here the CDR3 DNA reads TGTGCCAGCTCACCTAGCCAAGAGACCCAGTACTTC.

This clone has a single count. The CDR3 nucleotides are TGTGCCAGCAGCTTAGGGGGTTTGGGTGGAGACTACGAGCAGTACTTC. It yields the protein CASSLGGLGGDYEQYF. This chain connects TRBV11-2 to TRBJ2-7; D is uncertain. The CDR3 loop spans 16 amino acids. V lost 1 base to trimming and J lost 3 bases, with 16 bases between them. CDR1 is SGHAT and CDR2 is FQNNGV in the germline V gene.

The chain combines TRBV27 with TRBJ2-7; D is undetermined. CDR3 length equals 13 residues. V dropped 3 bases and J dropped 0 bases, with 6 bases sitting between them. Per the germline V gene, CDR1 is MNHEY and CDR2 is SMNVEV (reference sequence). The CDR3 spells CASSFSPSYEQYF. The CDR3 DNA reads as TGTGCCAGCAGTTTCAGTCCCTCCTACGAGCAGTACTTC.